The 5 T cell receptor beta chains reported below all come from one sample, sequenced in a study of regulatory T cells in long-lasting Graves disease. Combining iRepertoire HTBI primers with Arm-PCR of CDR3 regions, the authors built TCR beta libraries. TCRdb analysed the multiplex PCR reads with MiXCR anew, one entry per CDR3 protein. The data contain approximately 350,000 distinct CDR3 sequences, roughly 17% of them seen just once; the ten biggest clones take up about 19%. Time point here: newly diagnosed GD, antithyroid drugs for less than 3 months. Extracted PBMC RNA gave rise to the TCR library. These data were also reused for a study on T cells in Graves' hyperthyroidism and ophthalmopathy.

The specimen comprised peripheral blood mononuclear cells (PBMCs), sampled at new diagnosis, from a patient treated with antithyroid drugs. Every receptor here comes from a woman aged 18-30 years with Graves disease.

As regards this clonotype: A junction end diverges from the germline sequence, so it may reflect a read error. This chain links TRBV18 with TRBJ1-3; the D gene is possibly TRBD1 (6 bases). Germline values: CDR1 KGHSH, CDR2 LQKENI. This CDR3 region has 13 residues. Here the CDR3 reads CASSPGGGNTTHF. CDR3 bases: TGTGCCAGCTCACCTGGAGGGGGAAACACCACACATTTT.

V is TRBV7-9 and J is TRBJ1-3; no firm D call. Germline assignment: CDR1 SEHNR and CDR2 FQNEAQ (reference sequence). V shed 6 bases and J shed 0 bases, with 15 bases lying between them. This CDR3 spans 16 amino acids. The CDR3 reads CASRRVGKSSGNTIYF. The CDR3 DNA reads TGTGCCAGCAGGCGAGTGGGAAAAAGCTCTGGAAACACCATATATTTT.

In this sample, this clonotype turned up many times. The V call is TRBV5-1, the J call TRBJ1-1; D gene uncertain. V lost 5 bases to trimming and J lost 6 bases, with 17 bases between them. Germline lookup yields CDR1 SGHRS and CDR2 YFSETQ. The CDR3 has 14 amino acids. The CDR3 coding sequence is TGCGCCAGCAGTCGCGCAGCGGATCGGGCTGAAGCTTTCTTT. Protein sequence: CASSRAADRAEAFF.

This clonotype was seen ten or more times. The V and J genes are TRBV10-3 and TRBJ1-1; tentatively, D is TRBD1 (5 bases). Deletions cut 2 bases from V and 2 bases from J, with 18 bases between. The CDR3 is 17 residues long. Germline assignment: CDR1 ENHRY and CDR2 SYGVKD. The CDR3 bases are TGTGCCATCAGTGAGAGAGGGGTCCAAAACCCCAACACTGAAGCTTTCTTT. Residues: CAISERGVQNPNTEAFF.

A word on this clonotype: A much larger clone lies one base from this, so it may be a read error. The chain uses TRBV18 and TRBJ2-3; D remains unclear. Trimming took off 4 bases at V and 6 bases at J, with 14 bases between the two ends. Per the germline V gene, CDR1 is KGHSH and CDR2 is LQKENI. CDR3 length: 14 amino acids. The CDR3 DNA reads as TGTGCCAGCTCACTACCGGCCGCCCCGGATACGCAGTATTTT. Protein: CASSLPAAPDTQYF.